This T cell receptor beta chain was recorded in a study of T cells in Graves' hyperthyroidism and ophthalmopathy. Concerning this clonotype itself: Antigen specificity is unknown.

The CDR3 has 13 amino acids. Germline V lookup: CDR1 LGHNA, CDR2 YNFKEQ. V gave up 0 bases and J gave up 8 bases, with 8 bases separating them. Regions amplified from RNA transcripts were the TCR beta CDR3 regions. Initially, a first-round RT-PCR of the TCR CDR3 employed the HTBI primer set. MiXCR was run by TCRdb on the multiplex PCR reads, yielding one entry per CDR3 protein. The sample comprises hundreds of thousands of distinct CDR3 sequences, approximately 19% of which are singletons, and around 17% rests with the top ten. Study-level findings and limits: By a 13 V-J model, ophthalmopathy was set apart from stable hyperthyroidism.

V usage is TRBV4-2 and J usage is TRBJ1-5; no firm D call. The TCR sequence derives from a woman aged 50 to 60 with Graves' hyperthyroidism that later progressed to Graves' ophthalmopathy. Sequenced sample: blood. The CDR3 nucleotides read TGTGCCAGCAGCCAAGATTTGAGGGAGCCCCAGCATTTT. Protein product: CASSQDLREPQHF.